These 21 T cell receptor beta chains came from one sample sequenced in a study of blood T cell repertoires in COVID-19. Profiling relied on immunoSEQ multiplex PCR, and the TCRdb table lists in-frame clones only, not all of them. The sample shows some 360,000 clones, roughly 90% of them seen only once. Sequences were obtained from peripheral blood. Source of these receptors: a woman aged 55-70 years with COVID-19, enrolled during active disease.

This chain joins TRBV6-5 and TRBJ2-7, with D unclear. CDR3 length: 15 residues. Germline V gives CDR1 MNHEY, CDR2 SVGAGI. V lost 2 bases and J lost 0, with 11 bases in between. The CDR3 loop is CASSYGQTHSYEQYF. CDR3 sequence (DNA): TGTGCCAGCAGTTACGGGCAGACCCACTCCTACGAGCAGTACTTC.

The gene calls are TRBV9 and TRBJ1-4, with a weak D call TRBD1 (5 bases). Deletions cut 4 bases from V and 0 bases from J, with 19 bases between. CDR1 and CDR2 from the germline V gene are SGDLS and YYNGEE. This CDR3 has 18 amino acids. DNA of the CDR3: TGTGCCAGCAGCCCTGACAAGGGGTGGGGTGCAACTAATGAAAAACTGTTTTTT. Protein: CASSPDKGWGATNEKLFF.

The V and J genes are TRBV7-2 and TRBJ2-3, with 8 bases lining up with TRBD2. The CDR3 covers 14 residues. With V trimmed by 6 bases and J by 6 bases, 8 bases remained unmatched. The V gene's germline CDR1 is SGHTA and CDR2 FQGNSA. The CDR3 nucleotides are TGTGCCAGCAGGCAAGCGGGGGCGGTGGATACGCAGTATTTT. Protein sequence: CASRQAGAVDTQYF.

The rearrangement links TRBV13 to TRBJ2-1, with D possibly being TRBD2 (5 bases). This CDR3 is built from 12 residues. Trimming removed 5 bases from V and 7 bases from J, with 9 bases in between. The V gene's germline CDR1 is PRHDT and CDR2 FYEKMQ (reference sequence). As DNA, the CDR3 is TGTGCCAGCAGCGAGACGGGGAATGAGCAGTTCTTC. This codes for CASSETGNEQFF.

The chain employs TRBV6-1 and TRBJ1-2; D is perhaps TRBD1 (6 bases). V gave up 1 base and J gave up 8 bases, with 14 bases separating them. The germline V gene encodes CDR1 MNHNS and CDR2 SASEGT. The CDR3 sequence is 14 residues long. The chain's CDR3 is CASSEEGGWRGYTF. The CDR3 region has the DNA TGTGCCAGCAGTGAAGAAGGGGGTTGGCGGGGCTACACCTTC.

The chain has TRBV7-3 and TRBJ1-1; TRBD1 matches 9 bases. V shed 4 bases and J 5 bases; nucleotides not matched to a gene: 8. The CDR3 runs 15 residues. Germline V CDR1 and CDR2: SGHTA, FQGTGA. The CDR3: CASSSTGGLQTEAFF. CDR3 in DNA: TGTGCCAGCAGCTCTACAGGGGGCCTCCAGACTGAAGCTTTCTTT.

The rearrangement uses TRBV7-9 and TRBJ1-5, with D perhaps TRBD1 (5 bases). The CDR3 has 14 amino acids. Between the trimmed V and J ends, which lost 5 bases and 6 bases, there was a span of 14 bases. The germline V gene has CDR1 SEHNR and CDR2 FQNEAQ (reference sequence). The CDR3 DNA is TGTGCCAGCAGCCCGACAGAAACGGGTCAGCCCCAGCATTTT. Its protein product is CASSPTETGQPQHF. The full variable domain, with the rest looked up from reference TRBV7-9 and TRBJ1-5, is DTGVSQNPRHKITKRGQNVTFRCDPISEHNRLYWYRQTLGQGPEFLTYFQNEAQLEKSRLLSDRFSAERPKGSFSTLEIQRTEQGDSAMYLCASSPTETGQPQHFGDGTRLSIL.

In DNA form, the CDR3 reads TGTGCCAGTAGTATGGACAGGTCATCGTCAGGTGGAAACACCATATATTTT. This codes for CASSMDRSSSGGNTIYF. J is TRBJ1-3 and V is TRBV19; 7 nucleotides line up with TRBD1. Germline V gene lookup returns CDR1 LNHDA and CDR2 SQIVND (reference sequence). CDR3 size: 17 residues. After removal of 3 bases from V and 3 bases from J, the junction contained 11 bases not matched to a gene.

The J gene is TRBJ1-4, the V gene TRBV2; the D gene is possibly TRBD1 (5 bases). This CDR3 is built from 13 residues. Between the trimmed V and J ends, which lost 3 bases and 8 bases, there was a span of 10 bases. Germline V gene lookup returns CDR1 SNHLY and CDR2 FYNNEI. CDR3 nucleotides: TGTGCCAGCAGTGACGGACATGGGGAAAAACTGTTTTTT. Protein sequence: CASSDGHGEKLFF.

This CDR3 is CASSGFGGEAFF. The CDR3 DNA reads TGTGCCAGCAGTGGATTCGGGGGGGAAGCTTTCTTT. The chain joins TRBV7-3 to TRBJ1-1; possibly TRBD1 for D (5 bases). With 6 bases removed from V and 8 bases from J, the gap between germline ends came to 13 bases. The V gene's germline CDR1 is SGHTA and CDR2 FQGTGA. This CDR3 comprises 12 residues.

V is TRBV19 and J is TRBJ2-5, with D possibly matching TRBD1 (6 bases). Germline V gene data show CDR1 as LNHDA and CDR2 as SQIVND (reference sequence). This CDR3 is 14 amino acids long. V was pared by 7 bases and J by 5 bases, with 17 bases between. The CDR3 is CASNIAGQRETQYF. The CDR3 region has the DNA TGTGCCAGTAACATAGCCGGACAGCGGGAGACCCAGTACTTC.

The chain has TRBV18 and TRBJ2-5; 12 bases map to TRBD2. From germline, CDR1 is KGHSH and CDR2 LQKENI. V was pared by 1 base and J by 2 bases, with 5 bases of the junction left unmatched. The length of the CDR3 is 17 residues. In DNA, the CDR3 is TGTGCCAGCTCACCACAAAGACTAGCGGGGGAGCAAGAGACCCAGTACTTC. It codes for CASSPQRLAGEQETQYF.

This sequence joins TRBV14 and TRBJ2-3, with 11 bases identical to TRBD1. This CDR3 comprises 14 residues. Trimming at V came to 4 bases and at J to 6 bases, leaving 3 bases not matched to a gene. Looked up from germline, CDR1 is SGHDN and CDR2 is FVKESK. The CDR3 spells CASSLGQGGDTQYF. In DNA form, the CDR3 reads TGTGCCAGCAGCCTGGGACAGGGGGGTGATACGCAGTATTTT.

This clone showed up just a few times. The V call is TRBV13, the J call TRBJ1-1; 7 bases fit TRBD1. The CDR3 runs to 16 residues. Germline V gene lookup returns CDR1 PRHDT and CDR2 FYEKMQ (reference sequence). J was trimmed by 0 bases and V by 4 bases; bases with no gene match: 8. The CDR3 reads CASSSEGAVLNTEAFF. CDR3 coding DNA: TGTGCCAGCAGCTCCGAGGGGGCGGTGTTGAACACTGAAGCTTTCTTT.

This clone was seen a single time. The chain couples TRBV7-9 to TRBJ1-4, with 10 nucleotides matching TRBD1. Germline values: CDR1 SEHNR, CDR2 FQNEAQ (reference sequence). The CDR3 has 14 residues. V was clipped by 5 bases and J by 8 bases; unmatched bases: 5. The CDR3 is CASSPGQGPEKLFF. The DNA for the CDR3 is TGTGCCAGCAGCCCGGGACAGGGGCCCGAAAAACTGTTTTTT.

The chain employs TRBV6-5 and TRBJ1-4; tentatively, D is TRBD1 (6 bases). Germline CDR1 MNHEY, CDR2 SVGAGI. This CDR3 contains 15 residues. V was pared by 5 bases and J by 5 bases, with 15 bases between. This CDR3 is CASSPRTVPNEKLFF. The CDR3 DNA follows: TGTGCCAGCAGTCCCCGGACAGTCCCCAATGAAAAACTGTTTTTT.

The genes are TRBV10-1 and TRBJ2-7, with 8 bases that match TRBD2. The CDR3 runs to 12 residues. V shed 6 bases and J 7 bases; nucleotides not matched to a gene: 5. Germline CDR1 is WNHNN and CDR2 is SYGVQD (reference sequence). CDR3 region: CASSPPGGEQYF. The CDR3 coding sequence is TGCGCCAGCAGCCCCCCGGGGGGGGAGCAGTACTTC.

The V call is TRBV5-8, the J call TRBJ1-2, with 8 bases that match TRBD1. The CDR3 runs to 15 residues. Germline CDR1 SGHTS, CDR2 YDEGEE. Trimming took 0 bases from V and 1 from J; bases not matched to a gene: 2. The CDR3 DNA reads as TGTGCCAGCAGCTTGGAACAGGGGGTTAACTATGGCTACACCTTC. It is translated as CASSLEQGVNYGYTF.

This clone was detected once. The chain carries TRBV11-2 and TRBJ2-1; 9 bases line up with TRBD1. V lost 4 bases to trimming and J lost 2 bases; unmatched junction nucleotides: 6. Germline values: CDR1 SGHAT, CDR2 FQNNGV. The CDR3 extends over 16 amino acids. The CDR3 nucleotides read TGTGCCAGCAGCTCAACCCGACAGGGGGCCTACAATGAGCAGTTCTTC. Its translation is CASSSTRQGAYNEQFF.

The chain links TRBV7-8 to TRBJ2-3, with 8 bases matching TRBD2. CDR1 SGHVS and CDR2 FQNEAQ come from the germline V gene. J lost 6 bases, V lost 10 bases, and 12 bases had no gene match. The CDR3 is made up of 14 amino acids. As DNA, the CDR3 is TGTGCCACAACCGGCGGACTAGCATGGGATACGCAGTATTTT. Its translation: CATTGGLAWDTQYF.

The J gene is TRBJ2-1, the V gene TRBV7-3; 10 nucleotides match TRBD2. The CDR3 loop spans 16 amino acids. Germline trimming cut 3 bases from V and 6 bases from J; bases unmatched to any gene: 8. Germline lookup yields CDR1 SGHTA and CDR2 FQGTGA. This CDR3 reads CASSFGLAGGGNEQFF. In nucleotides, the CDR3 is TGTGCCAGCAGCTTCGGTTTAGCGGGGGGCGGCAATGAGCAGTTCTTC.